Below are 20 T cell receptor beta chains sequenced from a single sample in a study of blood T cell repertoires in COVID-19. Libraries were prepared by immunoSEQ multiplex PCR; TCRdb keeps only in-frame clonotypes and omits some of them. The sample has over 250,000 clones; around 88% are singletons. Input material: PBMCs or T cells enriched from blood (not recorded which). All receptors derive from a middle-aged man who had recovered from COVID-19.

V is TRBV13 and J is TRBJ2-5; 10 nucleotides match TRBD2. V was pared by 3 bases and J by 5 bases, with 9 bases of the junction left unmatched. The germline gives CDR1 PRHDT, CDR2 FYEKMQ (reference sequence). The CDR3 loop spans 16 amino acids. CDR3 nucleotides: TGTGCCAGCAGCTTTAGCCTCCTAGCGGGAGAGGAGACCCAGTACTTC. Amino acids: CASSFSLLAGEETQYF.

The chain recombines TRBV25-1 with TRBJ2-1; maybe TRBD1 (5 bases). Germline lookup yields CDR1 MGHDK and CDR2 SYGVNS. V dropped 4 bases and J dropped 2 bases, with 9 bases sitting between them. The CDR3 has 14 residues. CDR3 bases: TGTGCCAGCAGTGGACAGACCACCTACAATGAGCAGTTCTTC. Translation: CASSGQTTYNEQFF.

The chain has TRBV25-1 and TRBJ1-3; unclear D gene. The CDR3 sequence is 11 residues long. Trimming cost V 8 bases and J 4 bases, with 6 bases left between them. In germline, CDR1 is MGHDK, CDR2 SYGVNS. This chain's CDR3 is CASSPGNTIYF. The CDR3 coding sequence is TGTGCCAGCTCCCCGGGAAACACCATATATTTT.

By proportion, this clone is medium-sized (0.01 to 0.1%). The chain uses TRBV2 and TRBJ1-2; 8 bases align to TRBD1. Germline V gene sequence: CDR1 SNHLY, CDR2 FYNNEI. The CDR3 has 15 residues. Trimming removed 7 bases from V and 7 bases from J; junction bases left unmatched: 14. The CDR3 loop is CASTGQGPYRIGYTF. The DNA of the CDR3 is TGTGCCAGCACCGGACAGGGACCCTATCGGATTGGCTACACCTTC.

The CDR3, as DNA: TGCGCCAGCAGCCAGGGAGAGGGTTCCTACAATGAGCAGTTCTTC. It translates to CASSQGEGSYNEQFF. This chain uses TRBV4-3 with TRBJ2-1; tentative D call: TRBD2 (5 bases). The germline V gene encodes CDR1 LGHNA and CDR2 YSLEER. V was shortened by 3 bases and J by 1 base, with 10 bases between the two germline ends. This CDR3 is built from 15 residues.

The rearrangement links TRBV5-1 to TRBJ1-2; tentatively, D is TRBD1 (5 bases). Germline CDR1 reads SGHRS; CDR2 reads YFSETQ. This CDR3 is built from 17 residues. V lost 3 bases to trimming and J lost 3 bases, with 21 bases between them. The CDR3 loop reads CASSWSPGAVGDYGYTF. As DNA, the CDR3 is TGCGCCAGCAGCTGGTCCCCTGGGGCGGTGGGTGACTATGGCTACACCTTC. The variable domain in full, with the rest retrieved from reference TRBV5-1 and TRBJ1-2, is KAGVTQTPRYLIKTRGQQVTLSCSPISGHRSVSWYQQTPGQGLQFLFEYFSETQRNKGNFPGRFSGRQFSNSRSEMNVSTLELGDSALYLCASSWSPGAVGDYGYTFGSGTRLTVV.

V usage is TRBV5-4 and J usage is TRBJ1-2; D unresolved. CDR1 and CDR2 from the germline V gene are SGHNT and YYREEE (reference sequence). This CDR3 has 14 residues. Trimming pared 3 bases from V and 4 bases from J, leaving 13 bases between. CDR3: CASSSRGQRYGYTF. CDR3 DNA sequence: TGTGCCAGCAGCTCACGCGGGCAACGCTATGGCTACACCTTC.

This rearrangement joins TRBV18 to TRBJ2-3; 8 nucleotides agree with TRBD2. The CDR3 runs 19 residues. Trimming removed 3 bases from V and 3 bases from J; junction bases left unmatched: 17. Germline assignment: CDR1 KGHSH and CDR2 LQKENI. This CDR3 is CASSPNTWYVGLETDTQYF. CDR3 nucleotides: TGTGCCAGCTCACCGAATACATGGTACGTGGGACTAGAAACAGATACGCAGTATTTT.

The J gene is TRBJ1-5, the V gene TRBV28; D is unclear. This CDR3 is built from 12 residues. Germline CDR1 MDHEN, CDR2 SYDVKM. V was clipped by 4 bases and J by 4 bases, with 5 bases between them. In DNA form, the CDR3 reads TGTGCCAGCAGTTCAACAAATCAGCCCCAGCATTTT. Encoded protein: CASSSTNQPQHF.

The V gene is TRBV2, the J gene TRBJ2-3, with TRBD2 identical over 8 bases. The CDR3 consists of 15 residues. CDR1 is SNHLY, CDR2 FYNNEI, per germline. Trimming removed 7 bases from V and 2 bases from J; junction bases left unmatched: 8. CDR3 coding DNA: TGTGCCAGCACCCTTTTACTAGCGGACACAGATACGCAGTATTTT. It is translated as CASTLLLADTDTQYF. Full variable domain (rest looked up from reference TRBV2 and TRBJ2-3): EPEVTQTPSHQVTQMGQEVILRCVPISNHLYFYWYRQILGQKVEFLVSFYNNEISEKSEIFDDQFSVERPDGSNFTLKIRSTKLEDSAMYFCASTLLLADTDTQYFGPGTRLTVL.

Written as DNA, the CDR3 is TGTGCCAGCAGATTCGGGACTAGCGGCAACAATGAGCAGTTCTTC. Its translation is CASRFGTSGNNEQFF. This chain connects TRBV27 to TRBJ2-1, with 11 nucleotides matching TRBD2. The V gene end was trimmed by 6 bases and the J gene end by 5 bases; junction bases not matched to a gene: 6. This CDR3 has 15 amino acids. Germline CDR1 is MNHEY and CDR2 is SMNVEV (reference sequence).

The chain joins TRBV19 to TRBJ2-1; 8 nucleotides align to TRBD1. V lost 6 bases and J lost 2; bases outside the gene matches: 6. Germline V lookup: CDR1 LNHDA, CDR2 SQIVND (reference sequence). The CDR3 runs to 15 residues. The CDR3 nucleotides are TGTGCCAGTAGGGTGACAGGGGAGCCCTACAATGAGCAGTTCTTC. Amino acids: CASRVTGEPYNEQFF.

CDR3 nucleotides: TGTGCCAGCAGCTTGGGAGGCGGGACAGACAGAATCTATGGCTACACCTTC. Protein sequence: CASSLGGGTDRIYGYTF. The rearrangement uses TRBV5-5 and TRBJ1-2; 7 nucleotides agree with TRBD1. This CDR3 region has 17 residues. Germline assignment: CDR1 SGHKS and CDR2 YYEKEE (reference sequence). V lost 0 bases and J lost 4; bases outside the gene matches: 12. The full variable domain, in which reference TRBV5-5 and TRBJ1-2 provide the parts outside the CDR3, is DAGVTQSPTHLIKTRGQQVTLRCSPISGHKSVSWYQQVLGQGPQFIFQYYEKEERGRGNFPDRFSARQFPNYSSELNVNALLLGDSALYLCASSLGGGTDRIYGYTFGSGTRLTVV.

The chain combines TRBV7-2 with TRBJ2-5, with 8 bases identical to TRBD2. The CDR3 totals 14 residues. After removal of 1 base from V and 10 bases from J, the junction contained 8 bases not matched to a gene. The germline V gene encodes CDR1 SGHTA and CDR2 FQGNSA. CDR3 in DNA: TGTGCCAGCAGCTTAGATGGGACTAGTAAAAGCCAGTACTTC. Protein sequence: CASSLDGTSKSQYF.

The chain couples TRBV2 to TRBJ2-7; 12 bases fit TRBD1. CDR1 is SNHLY and CDR2 is FYNNEI in the germline V gene. There are 16 residues in the CDR3. J was trimmed by 6 bases and V by 7 bases; bases with no gene match: 13. The CDR3 reads CASKEFRDRGRSEQYF. In DNA form, the CDR3 reads TGTGCCAGCAAAGAATTCCGGGACAGGGGGCGATCCGAGCAGTACTTC.

The chain recombines TRBV10-3 with TRBJ1-4; TRBD1 matches 7 bases. J lost 2 bases, V lost 9 bases, and 3 bases had no gene match. Germline V CDR1 and CDR2: ENHRY, SYGVKD. CDR3 length equals 13 residues. This CDR3 reads CAISRGTNEKLFF. The CDR3 DNA reads as TGTGCCATATCCAGGGGGACTAATGAAAAACTGTTTTTT.

The rearrangement uses TRBV27 and TRBJ2-7, with 10 bases matching TRBD2. There are 17 residues in the CDR3. Germline CDR1 is MNHEY and CDR2 is SMNVEV (reference sequence). After removal of 4 bases from V and 0 bases from J, the junction contained 9 bases not matched to a gene. The CDR3 nucleotides read TGTGCCAGCAGTTGGAGTAGCGGGGGGTCTGGCTCCTACGAGCAGTACTTC. This translates into CASSWSSGGSGSYEQYF.

Worth noting for this clone: The same CDR3 also results from other DNA sequences found in this sample. The rearrangement joins TRBV10-2 to TRBJ1-5; D possibly corresponds to TRBD1 (6 bases). V lost 4 bases to trimming and J lost 4 bases, with 8 bases between them. The germline CDR1 and CDR2 sequences are WSHSY and SAAADI. The CDR3 has 13 residues. CDR3 loop: CASSVQGNQPQHF. The DNA of the CDR3 is TGCGCCAGCAGTGTGCAGGGGAATCAGCCCCAGCATTTT.

This clone was seen more than once but under ten times. This CDR3 reads CATAGGYHTGELFF. The CDR3 region has the DNA TGTGCCACCGCCGGGGGGTATCACACCGGGGAGCTGTTTTTT. This chain connects TRBV19 to TRBJ2-2; TRBD2 matches at 7 bases. The CDR3 sequence is 14 residues long. Germline CDR1 reads LNHDA; CDR2 reads SQIVND (reference sequence). The trim removed 10 bases at V and 3 bases at J, leaving 8 bases unmatched.

This rearrangement joins TRBV3-1 (or the pseudogene TRBV3-2) to TRBJ2-1; 14 positions match TRBD2. This CDR3 region has 18 residues. In germline, CDR1 is LGHDT, CDR2 YNNKEL (reference sequence). Losses at the gene ends were 2 bases for V and 2 bases for J; bases not matched to a gene: 5. The CDR3 reads CASSQRWGLAGAYNEQFF. In nucleotides, the CDR3 is TGTGCCAGCAGCCAAAGATGGGGACTAGCGGGGGCCTACAATGAGCAGTTCTTC.